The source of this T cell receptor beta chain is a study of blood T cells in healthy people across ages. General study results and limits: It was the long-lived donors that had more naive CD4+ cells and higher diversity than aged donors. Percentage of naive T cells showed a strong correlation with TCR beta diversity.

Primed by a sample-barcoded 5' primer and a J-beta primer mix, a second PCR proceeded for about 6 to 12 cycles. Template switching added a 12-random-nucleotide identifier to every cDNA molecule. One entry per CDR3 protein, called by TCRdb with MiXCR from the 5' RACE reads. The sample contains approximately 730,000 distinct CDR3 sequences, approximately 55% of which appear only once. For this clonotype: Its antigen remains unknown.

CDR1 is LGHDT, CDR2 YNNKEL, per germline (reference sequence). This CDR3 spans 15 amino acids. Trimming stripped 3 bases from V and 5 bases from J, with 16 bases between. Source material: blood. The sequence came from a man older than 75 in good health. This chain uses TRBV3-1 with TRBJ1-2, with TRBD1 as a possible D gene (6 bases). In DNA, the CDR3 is TGTGCCAGCAGCCAGAATCAAAGGGGGGGTTATGGCTACACCTTC. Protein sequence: CASSQNQRGGYGYTF.